This T cell receptor (beta chain) was obtained from a study of immune evolution from preneoplasia to lung adenocarcinoma. Between the mid-2010s and the late 2010s, patients underwent resection in Japan or China. CDR1 is GTSNPN, CDR2 SVGIG, per germline (reference sequence). CDR3 size: 17 residues. V lost 3 bases and J 8 bases, leaving 25 bases between the germline ends. The protocol was immunoSEQ multiplex PCR, while the TCRdb copy is restricted to in-frame clones and leaves out a portion. The data show 30,000 to 45,000 clones, 74% seen once. What was sequenced was FFPE invasive lung adenocarcinoma tissue. V usage is TRBV30 and J usage is TRBJ1-4, with D tentatively TRBD1 (5 bases). This clonotype was obtained from a person in their sixties with lung adenocarcinoma. The CDR3 coding sequence is TGTGCCTGGAGAGGCAGGGCCGGAGCCGGAGAGGGCGAAAAACTGTTTTTT. It translates to CAWRGRAGAGEGEKLFF.